Listed below are T cell receptor beta chains from one sample, sequenced in a study of regulatory T cells in long-lasting Graves disease. Each CDR3 protein gets one entry after TCRdb re-called the multiplex PCR reads with MiXCR. The sample contains about 360,000 distinct CDR3 sequences, around 15% of which appear only once. These records were also assigned to another study, of T cells in Graves' hyperthyroidism and ophthalmopathy.

Material: peripheral blood mononuclear cells (PBMCs), obtained at new diagnosis, from a patient treated with antithyroid drugs. Source of these receptors: a woman between 18 and 29 years old with Graves disease. The CDR3 runs from the conserved cysteine through the conserved F or W. Fields, in order: D gene, J gene, clone size, V gene, CDR3 protein, CDR3 DNA. D genes are given only for firm matches. Rows give clone size only sometimes, using once, few, many, or a class for an expanded clone.

>.|TRBJ1-4|.|TRBV4-2
CASSQGGKDRDNEKLFF
TGTGCCAGCAGCCAAGGAGGGAAGGACAGAGATAATGAAAAACTGTTTTTT
>.|TRBJ2-2|many|TRBV19
CASSIYTGELFF
TGTGCCAGTAGTATCTACACCGGGGAGCTGTTTTTT
>.|TRBJ1-4|few|TRBV11-2
CASSPGGRQGEENLFF
TGTGCCAGCAGCCCGGGGGGGAGGCAGGGTGAAGAAAATCTGTTTTTT
>.|TRBJ2-3|many|TRBV5-6
CASSLALAPIPSF
TGTGCCAGCAGCTTGGCTCTAGCGCCTATTCCGTCCTTT
>.|TRBJ1-4|many|TRBV5-5
CASSLAGRSEKLFF
TGCGCCAGCAGCTTGGCAGGTCGGAGTGAAAAACTGTTTTTT
>.|TRBJ1-6|.|TRBV2
CASSEAGGRTPLHF
TGTGCCAGCAGTGAAGCTGGGGGCAGAACACCCCTCCACTTT
>.|TRBJ2-1|many|TRBV27
CASSPTRFEQFF
TGTGCCAGCAGTCCGACTAGATTTGAGCAGTTCTTC
>.|TRBJ2-7|many|TRBV2
CASKRGVVDYEQYF
TGTGCCAGCAAAAGGGGGGTAGTGGACTACGAGCAGTACTTC
>TRBD1|TRBJ2-1|many|TRBV5-1
CASRPGQGSYNEQFF
TGCGCCAGCAGACCGGGACAGGGGTCCTACAATGAGCAGTTCTTC
>.|TRBJ2-1|many|TRBV6-5
CASSYSSGNEQFF
TGTGCCAGCAGTTACTCGAGCGGGAATGAGCAGTTCTTC
>.|TRBJ2-2|many|TRBV6-1
CASSEEPWASGELFF
TGTGCCAGCAGTGAAGAACCGTGGGCATCCGGGGAGCTGTTTTTT
>TRBD2|TRBJ2-5|.|TRBV28
CASSFRTSGGQETQYF
TGTGCCAGCAGTTTCCGGACTAGCGGGGGACAAGAGACCCAGTACTTC
>TRBD2|TRBJ2-1|.|TRBV6-2/TRBV6-3
CASSQGLAGAGSQFF
TGTGCCAGCAGTCAAGGACTAGCGGGGGCCGGATCGCAGTTCTTC
>TRBD1|TRBJ1-2|.|TRBV28
CASSRSPGTGGYGYTF
TGTGCCAGCAGTCGTTCCCCCGGGACAGGGGGCTATGGCTACACCTTC
>.|TRBJ2-6|few|TRBV29-1
CSVEGTDYSGANVLTF
TGCAGCGTTGAAGGGACAGATTACTCTGGGGCCAACGTCCTGACTTTC
>.|TRBJ1-1|.|TRBV11-2
CASSLRGRDTEAFF
TGTGCCAGCAGCTTAAGGGGTAGGGACACTGAAGCTTTCTTT
>.|TRBJ2-7|many|TRBV6-1
CASTWGVSYEQYF
TGTGCCAGCACCTGGGGGGTCTCCTACGAGCAGTACTTC
>TRBD2|TRBJ2-7|few|TRBV10-2
CASSESRGRAYEQYF
TGCGCCAGCAGTGAGTCGCGAGGGAGGGCGTACGAGCAGTACTTC
>.|TRBJ2-3|many|TRBV2
CASSPGPFTDTQYF
TGTGCCAGCAGCCCGGGACCCTTCACAGATACGCAGTATTTT
>.|TRBJ1-1|many|TRBV3-1
CASSRRQLGSEAFF
TGTGCCAGCAGCCGGCGACAGCTGGGGTCTGAAGCTTTCTTT
>TRBD2|TRBJ2-7|.|TRBV19
CASSRNLAGRSPYEQYF
TGTGCCAGTAGCAGAAATCTAGCGGGTCGGTCTCCATACGAGCAGTACTTC
>TRBD1|TRBJ2-1|many|TRBV5-1
CASSLGLMTGGFDEQFF
TGCGCCAGCAGCCTGGGGTTGATGACAGGGGGCTTCGATGAGCAGTTCTTC
>.|TRBJ2-7|.|TRBV6-9
CASSYSRESYEQYF
TGTGCCAGCAGTTACTCAAGGGAATCCTACGAGCAGTACTTC
>.|TRBJ1-3|many|TRBV28
CASSPSPGRSSGNTIYF
TGTGCCAGCAGCCCTTCCCCGGGACGGAGCTCTGGAAACACCATATATTTT
>.|TRBJ2-7|many|TRBV5-1
CASTTTGGISSYEQYF
TGCGCCAGCACCACGACTGGGGGGATCAGCTCCTACGAGCAGTACTTC
>.|TRBJ1-1|many|TRBV12-3/TRBV12-4
CASIGIPNTEAFF
TGTGCCAGCATTGGCATTCCCAACACTGAAGCTTTCTTT
>.|TRBJ1-4|few|TRBV5-1
CASSLAGAGGEKLFF
TGCGCCAGCAGCTTGGCCGGGGCCGGGGGCGAAAAACTGTTTTTT
>TRBD2|TRBJ2-1|many|TRBV2
CASRKGRGLAGLYNEQFF
TGTGCCAGCAGAAAAGGGAGAGGGCTAGCGGGGCTCTACAATGAGCAGTTCTTC
>TRBD1|TRBJ2-7|.|TRBV6-2/TRBV6-3
CASTYLRDSIYEQYF
TGTGCCAGCACTTATCTCCGGGACAGCATTTACGAGCAGTACTTC
>.|TRBJ2-7|many|TRBV6-1
CASSKQLDGYYEQYF
TGTGCCAGCAGCAAACAGCTGGACGGGTACTACGAGCAGTACTTC
>TRBD1|TRBJ1-1|.|TRBV6-1
CASSAPGQGATEAFF
TGTGCCAGCAGTGCTCCGGGACAGGGCGCGACTGAAGCTTTCTTT
>TRBD2|TRBJ2-5|.|TRBV20-1
CSARIGLAQETQYF
TGCAGTGCTAGAATCGGACTAGCCCAAGAGACCCAGTACTTC
>.|TRBJ2-7|.|TRBV9
CASSEGSGATYEQYF
TGTGCCAGCAGCGAAGGTAGCGGAGCAACCTACGAGCAGTACTTC
>.|TRBJ1-1|.|TRBV3-1
CASSPRAGARNTEAFF
TGTGCCAGCAGCCCGAGGGCAGGGGCTCGAAACACTGAAGCTTTCTTT
>.|TRBJ2-7|once|TRBV25-1
CASSRVAPYEQYF
TGTGCCAGCAGTAGGGTAGCCCCTTACGAGCAGTACTTC
>.|TRBJ1-1|.|TRBV29-1
CSVLNEARNTEAFF
TGCAGCGTTCTGAATGAGGCGCGGAACACTGAAGCTTTCTTT
>.|TRBJ2-1|many|TRBV18
CASSPPWGLQAGEQFF
TGTGCCAGCTCACCACCGTGGGGCTTGCAGGCCGGGGAGCAGTTCTTC
>.|TRBJ1-1|many|TRBV12-3/TRBV12-4
CASSSHGGTEAFF
TGTGCCAGCAGTTCCCACGGGGGCACTGAAGCTTTCTTT